This record covers a single T cell receptor (beta chain). The trim removed 0 bases at V and 5 bases at J, leaving 3 bases unmatched. CDR3 length equals 15 residues. Germline V gene data show CDR1 as SGHRS and CDR2 as YFSETQ. Both 60 Vbeta primers and 13 Jbeta primers went into the PCR. Libraries were prepared by immunoSEQ multiplex PCR; TCRdb keeps only in-frame clonotypes and omits some of them. The sample consists of about 78,000 clones, 80% of them appearing once. The data belong to a study of cytomegalovirus exposure and HLA in healthy donors. The TCR was taken from a man aged 45 to 65 in good health and CMV-seropositive. The chain recombines TRBV5-1 with TRBJ1-4; 8 bases are shared with TRBD1. Sequencing input: PBMCs. As DNA, the CDR3 is TGCGCCAGCAGCTTGGGCAGGGGGCTGAATGAAAAACTGTTTTTT. This gives the protein CASSLGRGLNEKLFF. Filled out from reference TRBV5-1 and TRBJ1-4, the complete variable domain reads KAGVTQTPRYLIKTRGQQVTLSCSPISGHRSVSWYQQTPGQGLQFLFEYFSETQRNKGNFPGRFSGRQFSNSRSEMNVSTLELGDSALYLCASSLGRGLNEKLFFGSGTQLSVL.